Reported below is one TCR beta chain. What it binds is not known. The CDR3 is 12 residues long. Germline CDR1 and CDR2: SQVTM and ANQGSEA. V lost 3 bases and J lost 4, with 9 bases in between. The entry originates in a study of T cell repertoires in cytomegalovirus infection. Overall study context: A matching HLA type, together with CMV infection, was signaled by public TCR beta signatures.

Study results and limitations: Across the ex vivo response, the dominant clonotypes were HLA-C-restricted CMV-specific TCR beta clonotypes.

One entry per CDR3 protein results from TCRdb running MiXCR on the reads. This sample yields fewer than 1,000,000 distinct CDR3 sequences, of which 31% are seen a single time; 11% to 15% belongs to the top ten. The TCR originated in a human donor in good health (CMV status not recorded). Some clones in this sample may be carry-over from other donors' samples. The sample in question was cultured CD8+ T cells from PBMCs, obtained from culture after CMV antigen stimulation. V and J are TRBV29-1 and TRBJ1-2; D might be TRBD1 (5 bases). CDR3: CSVDDSLYGYTF. The CDR3 bases are TGCAGCGTTGACGACAGTCTCTATGGCTACACCTTC.